The source of this T cell receptor (beta chain) is a study of T cell responses to AZD1222 COVID-19 vaccine. Germline CDR1 reads LNHDA; CDR2 reads SQIVND (reference sequence). Deletions cut 4 bases from V and 1 base from J, with 11 bases between. CDR3 length: 15 residues. Study observations and caveats: The study reported that nearly half of spike-specific TCRs target unmutated variant regions. Donors, mostly white British, included more females; clonal diversity was possibly underestimated.

Points on this clone: Its antigen is not known.

TCRdb's copy holds only in-frame clones and misses some; the assay was immunoSEQ multiplex PCR. The table has tens of thousands of clones, more than 75% seen once. The source was peripheral blood, collected on day 0 of AZD1222 vaccination. This clonotype was obtained from an adult in good health. The chain recombines TRBV19 with TRBJ1-5; no definite D call. The DNA for the CDR3 is TGTGCCAGTAGTAGCCTACAGATAAGCAATCAGCCCCAGCATTTT. Translating it yields CASSSLQISNQPQHF.